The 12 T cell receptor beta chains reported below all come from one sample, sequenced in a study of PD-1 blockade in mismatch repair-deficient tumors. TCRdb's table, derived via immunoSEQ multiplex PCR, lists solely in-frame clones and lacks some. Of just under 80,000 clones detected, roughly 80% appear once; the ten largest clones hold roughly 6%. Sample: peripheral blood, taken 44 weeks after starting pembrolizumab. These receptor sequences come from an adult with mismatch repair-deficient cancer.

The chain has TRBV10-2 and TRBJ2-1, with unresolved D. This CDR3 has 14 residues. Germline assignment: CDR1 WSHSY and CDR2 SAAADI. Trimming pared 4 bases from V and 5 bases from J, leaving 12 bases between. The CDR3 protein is CASSVSPPNNEQFF. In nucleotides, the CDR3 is TGCGCCAGCAGTGTAAGTCCTCCCAACAATGAGCAGTTCTTC.

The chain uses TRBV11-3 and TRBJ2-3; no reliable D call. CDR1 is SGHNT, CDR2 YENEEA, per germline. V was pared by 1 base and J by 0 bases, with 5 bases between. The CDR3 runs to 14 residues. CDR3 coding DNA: TGTGCCAGCAGCTTAGTGCGGAGCACAGATACGCAGTATTTT. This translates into CASSLVRSTDTQYF. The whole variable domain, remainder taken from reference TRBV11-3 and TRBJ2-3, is EAGVVQSPRYKIIEKKQPVAFWCNPISGHNTLYWYLQNLGQGPELLIRYENEEAVDDSQLPKDRFSAERLKGVDSTLKIQPAELGDSAVYLCASSLVRSTDTQYFGPGTRLTVL.

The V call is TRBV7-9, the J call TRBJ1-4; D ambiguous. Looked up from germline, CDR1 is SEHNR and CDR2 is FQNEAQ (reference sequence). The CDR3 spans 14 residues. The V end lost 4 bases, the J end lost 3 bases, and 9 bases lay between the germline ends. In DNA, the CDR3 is TGTGCCAGCAGCTCCTCTGAGTCTAATGAAAAACTGTTTTTT. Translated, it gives CASSSSESNEKLFF.

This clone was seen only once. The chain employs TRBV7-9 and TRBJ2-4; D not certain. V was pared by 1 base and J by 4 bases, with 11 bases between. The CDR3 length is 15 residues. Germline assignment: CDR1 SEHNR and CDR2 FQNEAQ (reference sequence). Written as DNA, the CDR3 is TGTGCCAGCAGCTTAGGGCGACCAGTTAAAAACATTCAGTACTTC. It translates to CASSLGRPVKNIQYF.

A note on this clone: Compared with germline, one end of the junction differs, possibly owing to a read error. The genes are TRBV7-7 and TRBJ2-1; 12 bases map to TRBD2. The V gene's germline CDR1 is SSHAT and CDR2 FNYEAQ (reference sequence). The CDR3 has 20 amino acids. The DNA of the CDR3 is TGTGCTAGCAGCTTGACCATGGGACTAGCGGGCGTAAGCTCCTACAATGAGCAGTTCTTC. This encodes CASSLTMGLAGVSSYNEQFF.

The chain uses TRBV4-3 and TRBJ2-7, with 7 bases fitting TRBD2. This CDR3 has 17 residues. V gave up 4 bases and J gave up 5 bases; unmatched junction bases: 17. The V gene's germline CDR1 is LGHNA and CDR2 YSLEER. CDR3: CASSRNPTGGSGNEQYF. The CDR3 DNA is TGCGCCAGCAGCCGAAACCCAACTGGCGGGAGCGGGAACGAGCAGTACTTC.

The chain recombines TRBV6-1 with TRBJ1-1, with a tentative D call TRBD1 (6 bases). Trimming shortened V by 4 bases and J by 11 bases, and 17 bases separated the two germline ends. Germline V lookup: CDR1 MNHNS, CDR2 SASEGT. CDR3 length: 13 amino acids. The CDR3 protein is CASSGDNTLKAFF. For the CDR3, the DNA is TGTGCCAGCAGTGGGGACAATACACTGAAGGCTTTCTTT.

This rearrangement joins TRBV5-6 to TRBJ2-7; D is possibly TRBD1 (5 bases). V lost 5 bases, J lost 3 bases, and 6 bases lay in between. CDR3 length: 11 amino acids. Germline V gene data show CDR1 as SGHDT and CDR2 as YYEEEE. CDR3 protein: CASSDSYEQYF. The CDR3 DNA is TGTGCCAGCAGTGACAGCTACGAGCAGTACTTC.

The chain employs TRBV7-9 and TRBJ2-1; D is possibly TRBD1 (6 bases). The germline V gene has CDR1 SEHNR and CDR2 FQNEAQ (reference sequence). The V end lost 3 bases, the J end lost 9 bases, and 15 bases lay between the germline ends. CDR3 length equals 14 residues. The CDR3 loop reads CASSFYQEGGEQFF. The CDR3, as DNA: TGTGCCAGCAGCTTCTATCAGGAAGGGGGTGAGCAGTTCTTC.

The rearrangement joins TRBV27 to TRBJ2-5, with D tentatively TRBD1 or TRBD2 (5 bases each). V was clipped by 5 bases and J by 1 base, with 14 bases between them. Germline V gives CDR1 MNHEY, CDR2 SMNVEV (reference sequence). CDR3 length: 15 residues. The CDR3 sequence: CASSNRDRSQETQYF. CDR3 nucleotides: TGTGCCAGCAGTAACCGGGACCGCTCCCAAGAGACCCAGTACTTC.

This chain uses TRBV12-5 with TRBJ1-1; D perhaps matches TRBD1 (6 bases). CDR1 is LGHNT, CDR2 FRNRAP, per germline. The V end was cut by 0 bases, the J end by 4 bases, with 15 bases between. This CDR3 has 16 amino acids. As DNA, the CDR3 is TGTGCTAGTGGTTTGGTAGTACAGCGAGGGGGCACTGAAGCTTTCTTT. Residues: CASGLVVQRGGTEAFF. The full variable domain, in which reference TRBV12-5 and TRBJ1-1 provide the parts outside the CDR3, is DARVTQTPRHKVTEMGQEVTMRCQPILGHNTVFWYRQTMMQGLELLAYFRNRAPLDDSGMPKDRFSAEMPDATLATLKIQPSEPRDSAVYFCASGLVVQRGGTEAFFGQGTRLTVV.

CDR3 bases: TGTGCCAGCAGCTTAGCAGGCACGGACGGCGGGGAGACCCAGTACTTC. Amino acids: CASSLAGTDGGETQYF. V usage is TRBV7-8 and J usage is TRBJ2-5, with a weak D call TRBD2 (5 bases). Germline V CDR1 and CDR2: SGHVS, FQNEAQ. The V end lost 0 bases, the J end lost 5 bases, and 16 bases lay between the germline ends. The CDR3 is made up of 16 amino acids. The whole variable domain, filled in from reference TRBV7-8 and TRBJ2-5, reads GAGVSQSPRYKVAKRGQDVALRCDPISGHVSLFWYQQALGQGPEFLTYFQNEAQLDKSGLPSDRFFAERPEGSVSTLKIQRTQQEDSAVYLCASSLAGTDGGETQYFGPGTRLLVL.